Sequencing of this TCR beta chain was carried out in a study of blood T cell repertoires in COVID-19. Here immunoSEQ multiplex PCR was the method, and the copy in TCRdb shows in-frame clones only, minus some. The table records around 380,000 clones, more than 75% of them present only once. The CDR3 spans 14 residues. CDR1 and CDR2 from the germline V gene are SQVTM and ANQGSEA. Trimming removed 7 bases from V and 4 bases from J; junction bases left unmatched: 10. This TCR came from a human donor with acute or convalescent COVID-19. The donor label of this sample is uncertain. The chain is built from TRBV29-1 and TRBJ2-3, with 8 bases matching TRBD2. Sequencing was carried out using peripheral blood. The CDR3 sequence: CSGKRESRADTQYF. CDR3 nucleotide sequence: TGCAGCGGCAAGCGGGAGAGCCGGGCAGATACGCAGTATTTT.